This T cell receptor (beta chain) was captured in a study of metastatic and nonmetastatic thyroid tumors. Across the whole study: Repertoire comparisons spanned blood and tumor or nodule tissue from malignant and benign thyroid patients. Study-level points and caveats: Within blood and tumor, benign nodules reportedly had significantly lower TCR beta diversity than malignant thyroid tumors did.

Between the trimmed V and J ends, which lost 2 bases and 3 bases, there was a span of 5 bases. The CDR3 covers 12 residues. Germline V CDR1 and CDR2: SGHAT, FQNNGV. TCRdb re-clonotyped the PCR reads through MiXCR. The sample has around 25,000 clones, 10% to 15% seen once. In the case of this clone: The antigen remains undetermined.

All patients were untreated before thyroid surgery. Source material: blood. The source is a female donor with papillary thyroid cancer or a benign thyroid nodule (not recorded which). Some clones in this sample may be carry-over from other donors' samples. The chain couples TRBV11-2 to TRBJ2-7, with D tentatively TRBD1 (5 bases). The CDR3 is CASSLTGYEQYF. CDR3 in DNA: TGTGCCAGCAGCTTAACAGGCTACGAGCAGTACTTC.